This T cell receptor (beta chain) was found in a study of CD8+ T cells in alopecia areata (dated by TCRdb to the late 2010s). For context, the study as a whole: The treated patients took part in an open-label pilot trial in which moderate-to-severe alopecia areata was treated with oral tofacitinib at 5 to 10 mg twice daily. Disease severity in treated patients was measured with the SALT score, which quantifies the percentage of affected scalp surface area. Scalp clonality was compared among normal scalp (n=4), patchy alopecia areata scalp (n=8), and alopecia totalis/universalis scalp (n=8). Amplification of TCRbeta CDR3 regions was done by immunoSEQ multiplex PCR using 35 Vbeta forward primers and 13 Jbeta reverse primers. To study T cell clonal expansion in alopecia areata, the researchers applied high-throughput TCRbeta sequencing to both the C3H/HeJ mouse model and human patients. Tofacitinib-treated patients had biopsies at baseline and at 4 and 24 weeks of treatment, with a later scalp biopsy in several patients. Patients received tofacitinib for 6 to 18 months and were then followed off drug for 6 months to check for delayed response and recurrence. RNA was obtained with the PAXgene miRNA kit for fixed scalp, the miRNeasy kit for PBMCs, and the RNeasy kit for mouse skin. Scalp tissue and sorted CD4+ and CD8+ peripheral blood T cells from patchy and totalis/universalis alopecia areata patients and from healthy controls were covered by human TCRbeta sequencing.

The treatment or condition label of this sample denotes: oral pan-JAK inhibitor, 5-10 mg twice daily. Lesional scalp punch biopsies and peripheral blood were collected from alopecia areata patients. After PBMCs were isolated by density centrifugation and stained for CD3, CD4 and CD8, a FACSAria was used to sort CD4+ and CD8+ T cells. Paper-wide results and their limitations: Because the treated cohort was small and had only one nonresponder, larger studies are needed to examine links between baseline CD8+ expansion and response. Tofacitinib significantly decreased scalp clonality and the number of expanded CD8+ clones among the top 100 scalp clones. Unlike mouse skin, where gammadelta T cells dominate, normal human skin contains resident alphabeta T cells that get sequenced too, which complicates analysis of the scalp TCR repertoire. During tofacitinib treatment, many expanded lesional clones remained in scalp and blood, and this persistence may partly explain relapse after treatment is stopped. Shared TCR sequences between patients were less evident than in mice, which may be partly attributable to HLA diversity in the patient population. Compared with normal scalp, lesional scalp, particularly in alopecia totalis/universalis, had higher clonality and more expanded CD8+ clones, which suggests antigenic drive.

The CDR3, from cysteine to phenylalanine, totals 14 residues. Just the 42-base CDR3 DNA is kept, in frame starting at base 1. V lost 0 bases and J lost 4 bases; the stretch between them is 8 bases long. For CDR1 and CDR2, the germline V gene lists SGDLS and YYNGEE. A word on this clone: It has no known antigen specificity. Within one base of it there is no much larger clone, and no base qualities were kept.

The method behind the library was the immunoSEQ multiplex PCR assay. For TCR sequencing, RNA was extracted from every sample and reverse transcribed into cDNA to serve as template. SuperScript III was used for first-strand cDNA synthesis, primed with a 2:1 mix of oligo-dT and random hexamers. A synthetic immune receptor repertoire was used to assess amplification bias, and residual bias was removed computationally. The study's processing was this. Raw reads were preprocessed to remove errors, and CDR3 was defined according to IMGT conventions as the region from the conserved cysteine to phenylalanine. To get clonality, Shannon entropy was normalized by log2 of the number of productive unique TCRs and the result was subtracted from 1. Whether each scalp clone was CD4 or CD8 was inferred by checking scalp TCRbeta sequences against the CD4 and CD8 repertoires from sorted blood. TCRdb provides this immuneACCESS table in a form limited to in-frame rearrangements. Some clones are lacking; in checked studies, under half of them reflect an unresolved V gene, and why the rest are absent is not known. V, J and clone size are taken as reported in that table, and D and trimming were inferred from the DNA itself. Across this sample there are around 180,000 clones, with around 64% seen only once. Approximately 1.3% of the sample is held by the ten biggest clonotypes.

The sample here was CD4+ T cells sorted from blood, taken around week 50, from a patient treated with tofacitinib. This TCR derives from a human donor with alopecia areata. This chain joins TRBV9 to TRBJ1-5; TRBD1 is perhaps the D gene, given 5 matching bases. The CDR3 region: CASSVDAGNQPQHF. The DNA is as follows: TGTGCCAGCAGCGTAGATGCAGGGAATCAGCCCCAGCATTTT.